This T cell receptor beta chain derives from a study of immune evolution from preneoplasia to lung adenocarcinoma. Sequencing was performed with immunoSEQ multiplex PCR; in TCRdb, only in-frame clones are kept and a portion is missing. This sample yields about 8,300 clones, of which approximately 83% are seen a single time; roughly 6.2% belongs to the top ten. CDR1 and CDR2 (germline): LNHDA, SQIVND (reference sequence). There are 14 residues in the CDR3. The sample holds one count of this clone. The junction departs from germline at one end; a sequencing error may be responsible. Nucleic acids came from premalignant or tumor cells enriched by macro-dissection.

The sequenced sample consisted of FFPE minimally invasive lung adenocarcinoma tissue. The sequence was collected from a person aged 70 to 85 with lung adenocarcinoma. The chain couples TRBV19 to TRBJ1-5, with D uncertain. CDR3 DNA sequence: TGTGCCAGCAGTATTGCAGATAGCAATCAGCCCCAGCATTTT. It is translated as CASSIADSNQPQHF. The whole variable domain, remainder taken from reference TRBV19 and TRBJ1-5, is DGGITQSPKYLFRKEGQNVTLSCEQNLNHDAMYWYRQDPGQGLRLIYYSQIVNDFQKGDIAEGYSVSREKKESFPLTVTSAQKNPTAFYLCASSIADSNQPQHFGDGTRLSIL.